Each of the 28 T cell receptor beta chains below was sequenced from the same sample in a study of CD8+ T cells in alopecia areata. Sequencing templates came from extracted RNA that was reverse transcribed into cDNA. The repertoire was sequenced with immunoSEQ multiplex PCR; TCRdb's copy has only in-frame clones and lacks some. This table holds under 200,000 clones, around 60% found once. Treatment here: oral pan-JAK inhibitor, 5-10 mg twice daily. The material was CD4+ T cells sorted from blood, obtained at week 24, from a patient treated with tofacitinib. The receptors were gathered from a human donor with alopecia areata.

V gene TRBV7-2 combines with J gene TRBJ1-2; 7 nucleotides line up with TRBD1. CDR1 SGHTA and CDR2 FQGNSA come from the germline V gene. The CDR3 loop spans 15 amino acids. J lost 3 bases, V lost 3 bases, and 7 bases had no gene match. The CDR3 DNA reads TGTGCCAGCAGCTTCCCGGGACAGCAAGACTATGGCTACACCTTC. Its translation: CASSFPGQQDYGYTF.

V gene TRBV5-1 combines with J gene TRBJ1-1; tentative D call: TRBD1 (6 bases). The germline V and J ends were trimmed by 3 bases and 9 bases, with 21 bases remaining between them. This CDR3 spans 15 amino acids. CDR1 SGHRS and CDR2 YFSETQ come from the germline V gene. The CDR3 spells CASSWEDRLEEKAFF. Here the CDR3 DNA reads TGCGCCAGCAGCTGGGAGGACAGATTAGAGGAAAAAGCTTTCTTT.

The table lists this clone with a few counts. V gene TRBV2 combines with J gene TRBJ1-5, with D possibly being TRBD1 (5 bases). The length of the CDR3 is 15 residues. Trimming removed 2 bases at V and 6 bases at J, with 14 bases between. Germline V gene sequence: CDR1 SNHLY, CDR2 FYNNEI. The CDR3 protein is CASSENRIRVQPQHF. The CDR3 region has the DNA TGTGCCAGCAGTGAAAATAGGATCAGGGTTCAGCCCCAGCATTTT.

This clone was counted only a few times. The chain carries TRBV29-1 and TRBJ2-7; 8 bases fit TRBD1. V gave up 7 bases and J gave up 1 base; unmatched junction bases: 6. Germline CDR1 and CDR2: SQVTM and ANQGSEA. The CDR3 runs to 13 residues. CDR3 residues: CSAGTGNSYEQYF. In DNA, the CDR3 is TGCAGCGCAGGGACAGGAAATTCCTACGAGCAGTACTTC.

The V and J genes are TRBV6-5 and TRBJ1-1; 8 positions agree with TRBD1. The CDR3 spans 15 residues. Germline CDR1 is MNHEY and CDR2 is SVGAGI. Trimming removed 0 bases from V and 10 bases from J; junction bases left unmatched: 10. The CDR3 nucleotides read TGTGCCAGCAGTTACTCGACAGGGGACTATGTGAGAGCTTTCTTT. Protein: CASSYSTGDYVRAFF.

The chain joins TRBV4-1 to TRBJ1-4; maybe TRBD1 (5 bases). The CDR3 is 16 amino acids. The germline V gene encodes CDR1 MGHRA and CDR2 YSYEKL. Trimming stripped 1 base from V and 2 bases from J, with 11 bases between. For the CDR3, the DNA is TGCGCCAGCAGCCAAGTGGGGGGACGGACTAATGAAAAACTGTTTTTT. As protein: CASSQVGGRTNEKLFF.

This clone was found once. The rearrangement uses TRBV27 and TRBJ2-3; D ambiguous. Germline lookup yields CDR1 MNHEY and CDR2 SMNVEV (reference sequence). The CDR3 consists of 14 residues. V lost 3 bases and J 2 bases, leaving 9 bases between the germline ends. The CDR3 DNA reads as TGTGCCAGCAGTTTGACCCAGAACACAGATACGCAGTATTTT. The encoded protein is CASSLTQNTDTQYF.

The genes are TRBV27 and TRBJ1-2, with a weak D call TRBD1 (6 bases). The CDR3 is 15 amino acids. Germline V gene sequence: CDR1 MNHEY, CDR2 SMNVEV (reference sequence). The V and J ends lost 9 bases and 11 bases respectively, with 28 bases between them. CDR3 DNA: TGTGCCAGTTCACGGGACACCATGTCGCCGTCTGTGTACACCTTC. Protein sequence: CASSRDTMSPSVYTF.

This clone qualifies as medium-sized. The V call is TRBV4-1, the J call TRBJ1-6; 9 bases map to TRBD1. CDR1 is MGHRA and CDR2 is YSYEKL in the germline V gene. The CDR3 has 14 amino acids. Losses at the gene ends were 2 bases for V and 16 bases for J; bases not matched to a gene: 9. The CDR3 sequence: CASSQPLGTGILHF. The DNA for the CDR3 is TGCGCCAGCAGCCAACCTCTCGGGACAGGGATTCTCCACTTT.

The chain joins TRBV29-1 to TRBJ2-5; tentatively, D is TRBD2 (6 bases). Trimming cost V 1 base and J 2 bases, with 14 bases left between them. This CDR3 has 15 residues. Germline V gives CDR1 SQVTM, CDR2 ANQGSEA. DNA of the CDR3: TGCAGCGTTGAAGGCCGGGGGAGCCCTCAAGAGACCCAGTACTTC. Its protein is CSVEGRGSPQETQYF.

CDR3 nucleotide sequence: TGTGCCAGCCTCTCGGACAGTCTTAACACCGGGGAGCTGTTTTTT. It translates to CASLSDSLNTGELFF. The chain recombines TRBV2 with TRBJ2-2, with D possibly being TRBD1 (6 bases). Trimming stripped 8 bases from V and 2 bases from J, with 15 bases between. Per germline, CDR1 SNHLY and CDR2 FYNNEI. This CDR3 comprises 15 residues.

The rearrangement uses TRBV29-1 and TRBJ2-2, with 9 bases aligning to TRBD1. Germline-derived CDR1 and CDR2 are SQVTM and ANQGSEA. With 5 bases clipped from V and 6 bases from J, the junction kept 7 bases outside the gene matches. This CDR3 region has 14 residues. CDR3 region: CSVMGQGVSGELFF. CDR3 nucleotides: TGCAGCGTTATGGGACAGGGTGTGTCCGGGGAGCTGTTTTTT.

The CDR3 DNA reads as TGCGCCAGCAGCCAACGAAGCACAGATACGCAGTATTTT. Translation: CASSQRSTDTQYF. The chain links TRBV4-1 to TRBJ2-3; D gene ambiguous. V lost 2 bases and J lost 0, with 3 bases in between. The length of the CDR3 is 13 residues. Germline CDR1 is MGHRA and CDR2 is YSYEKL.

The chain is built from TRBV29-1 and TRBJ2-5; D gene unclear. CDR3 length: 10 amino acids. Trimming stripped 3 bases from V and 5 bases from J, with 4 bases between. Germline lookup yields CDR1 SQVTM and CDR2 ANQGSEA. CDR3 loop: CSVEGETQYF. CDR3 nucleotides: TGCAGCGTTGAGGGGGAGACCCAGTACTTC. The whole variable domain, remainder taken from reference TRBV29-1 and TRBJ2-5, is SAVISQKPSRDICQRGTSLTIQCQVDSQVTMMFWYRQQPGQSLTLIATANQGSEATYESGFVIDKFPISRPNLTFSTLTVSNMSPEDSSIYLCSVEGETQYFGPGTRLLVL.

The chain joins TRBV4-1 to TRBJ2-1; D uncertain. Trimming left V 1 base short and J 8 bases short, with 6 bases between. This CDR3 spans 12 amino acids. Germline CDR1 is MGHRA and CDR2 is YSYEKL. The CDR3 loop is CASSQAGDEQFF. CDR3 DNA: TGCGCCAGCAGCCAAGCGGGCGATGAGCAGTTCTTC.

CDR3 sequence (DNA): TGTGCCAGCAGTTATGATGTGGAGACCCAGTACTTC. Its protein product is CASSYDVETQYF. The genes are TRBV6-6 and TRBJ2-5; D is uncertain. The germline V gene encodes CDR1 MNHNY and CDR2 SVGAGI (reference sequence). Trimming left V 3 bases short and J 5 bases short, with 7 bases between. The CDR3 spans 12 residues.

The gene calls are TRBV7-3 and TRBJ2-2; the D gene is possibly TRBD2 (6 bases). The length of the CDR3 is 14 residues. V lost 6 bases to trimming and J lost 0 bases, with 8 bases between them. The germline V gene encodes CDR1 SGHTA and CDR2 FQGTGA. For the CDR3, the DNA is TGTGCCAGCAGGGAGCGGGCGAACACCGGGGAGCTGTTTTTT. Translation: CASRERANTGELFF. Full variable domain (rest looked up from reference TRBV7-3 and TRBJ2-2): GAGVSQTPSNKVTEKGKYVELRCDPISGHTALYWYRQSLGQGPEFLIYFQGTGAADDSGLPNDRFFAVRPEGSVSTLKIQRTERGDSAVYLCASRERANTGELFFGEGSRLTVL.

V and J are TRBV27 and TRBJ2-2; 7 nucleotides line up with TRBD2. Germline lookup yields CDR1 MNHEY and CDR2 SMNVEV (reference sequence). The ends lost 5 bases at V and 7 bases at J; junction bases unmatched: 4. The CDR3 extends over 13 amino acids. CDR3 loop: CASSAWGGGELFF. The CDR3 DNA follows: TGTGCCAGCAGTGCCTGGGGGGGCGGGGAGCTGTTTTTT.

V usage is TRBV4-1 and J usage is TRBJ2-7; 10 positions agree with TRBD1. The V gene's germline CDR1 is MGHRA and CDR2 YSYEKL. There are 15 residues in the CDR3. The V gene end was trimmed by 4 bases and the J gene end by 4 bases; junction bases not matched to a gene: 7. CDR3 region: CASSLRQGASYEQYF. The DNA of the CDR3 is TGCGCCAGCAGCCTCCGACAGGGGGCTTCTTACGAGCAGTACTTC.

Notes on this clone: Germline and junction disagree at one end, which may indicate a read error. The genes are TRBV6-5 and TRBJ2-4; D not resolved. Germline assignment: CDR1 MNHEY and CDR2 SVGAGI. This CDR3 comprises 12 residues. CDR3 DNA sequence: TGTGCCATCAGTGAGTCGCGGAACATTCAGTACTTC. Protein sequence: CAISESRNIQYF.

The CDR3 spells CAWSVPGARGNQPQHF. For the CDR3, the DNA is TGTGCCTGGAGTGTACCGGGGGCGAGGGGCAATCAGCCCCAGCATTTT. The chain is built from TRBV30 and TRBJ1-5; D might be TRBD1 (6 bases). CDR1 and CDR2 from the germline V gene are GTSNPN and SVGIG (reference sequence). Trimming took 0 bases from V and 2 from J, leaving 14 bases between them. The CDR3 totals 16 residues. Combining the CDR3 with reference TRBV30 and TRBJ1-5 gives the whole variable domain SQTIHQWPATLVQPVGSPLSLECTVEGTSNPNLYWYRQAAGRGLQLLFYSVGIGQISSEVPQNLSASRPQDRQFILSSKKLLLSDSGFYLCAWSVPGARGNQPQHFGDGTRLSIL.

In regard to this clone: Germline is not matched at one junction end, which may reflect a read error. The genes are TRBV29-1 and TRBJ1-2; the match to TRBD1 covers 7 bases. CDR3 length equals 13 residues. CDR1 and CDR2 (germline): SQVTM, ANQGSEA. The CDR3 spells CSVEGWTGNGYTF. In nucleotides, the CDR3 is TGCAGCGTCGAAGGCTGGACAGGCAACGGCTACACCTTC. The complete variable domain, with remaining parts taken from reference TRBV29-1 and TRBJ1-2, reads SAVISQKPSRDICQRGTSLTIQCQVDSQVTMMFWYRQQPGQSLTLIATANQGSEATYESGFVIDKFPISRPNLTFSTLTVSNMSPEDSSIYLCSVEGWTGNGYTFGSGTRLTVV.

The chain has TRBV7-9 and TRBJ1-2; no reliable D call. V was shortened by 5 bases and J by 8 bases, with 15 bases between the two germline ends. The CDR3 totals 13 residues. The germline gives CDR1 SEHNR, CDR2 FQNEAQ (reference sequence). The CDR3 sequence: CASSTPMGRGYTF. CDR3 nucleotide sequence: TGTGCCAGCAGCACTCCTATGGGCAGGGGCTACACCTTC. The variable domain in full, with the rest retrieved from reference TRBV7-9 and TRBJ1-2, is DTGVSQNPRHKITKRGQNVTFRCDPISEHNRLYWYRQTLGQGPEFLTYFQNEAQLEKSRLLSDRFSAERPKGSFSTLEIQRTEQGDSAMYLCASSTPMGRGYTFGSGTRLTVV.

The chain joins TRBV6-5 to TRBJ1-2; a possible D gene is TRBD1 (5 bases). This CDR3 is built from 13 residues. Trimming took 2 bases from V and 3 from J, leaving 7 bases between them. The germline V gene has CDR1 MNHEY and CDR2 SVGAGI. The CDR3 DNA follows: TGTGCCAGCAGTTACGGGGCTGACTATGGCTACACCTTC. Protein product: CASSYGADYGYTF.

The gene calls are TRBV25-1 and TRBJ1-1, with 7 bases matching TRBD1. Looked up from germline, CDR1 is MGHDK and CDR2 is SYGVNS. The CDR3 has 12 residues. V was clipped by 3 bases and J by 9 bases; unmatched bases: 4. CDR3 in amino acids: CASSETGSKAFF. The CDR3 DNA is TGTGCCAGCAGTGAGACAGGGTCTAAAGCTTTCTTT.

The genes are TRBV27 and TRBJ1-1, with unresolved D. The CDR3 consists of 15 residues. V was cut by 5 bases and J by 4 bases, with 17 bases left in between. Germline V lookup: CDR1 MNHEY, CDR2 SMNVEV (reference sequence). CDR3 in amino acids: CASSPRGGFGTEAFF. The CDR3 DNA reads as TGTGCCAGCAGTCCCCGAGGAGGGTTCGGCACTGAAGCTTTCTTT.

The genes are TRBV9 and TRBJ1-2; 7 nucleotides line up with TRBD1. Unmatched junction bases numbered 7, after V lost 4 bases and J lost 1 base. The germline V gene encodes CDR1 SGDLS and CDR2 YYNGEE. This CDR3 has 15 residues. CDR3 region: CASSLTWDSNYGYTF. The DNA for the CDR3 is TGTGCCAGCAGCCTCACTTGGGACAGTAACTATGGCTACACCTTC.

J is TRBJ1-5 and V is TRBV6-5; perhaps TRBD1 as D (5 bases). The CDR3 extends over 13 amino acids. V was trimmed by 8 bases and J by 2 bases, leaving 10 bases between them. Looked up from germline, CDR1 is MNHEY and CDR2 is SVGAGI. CDR3 DNA: TGTGCCAGCCACGGAGGGGGCAATCAGCCCCAGCATTTT. It yields the protein CASHGGGNQPQHF.